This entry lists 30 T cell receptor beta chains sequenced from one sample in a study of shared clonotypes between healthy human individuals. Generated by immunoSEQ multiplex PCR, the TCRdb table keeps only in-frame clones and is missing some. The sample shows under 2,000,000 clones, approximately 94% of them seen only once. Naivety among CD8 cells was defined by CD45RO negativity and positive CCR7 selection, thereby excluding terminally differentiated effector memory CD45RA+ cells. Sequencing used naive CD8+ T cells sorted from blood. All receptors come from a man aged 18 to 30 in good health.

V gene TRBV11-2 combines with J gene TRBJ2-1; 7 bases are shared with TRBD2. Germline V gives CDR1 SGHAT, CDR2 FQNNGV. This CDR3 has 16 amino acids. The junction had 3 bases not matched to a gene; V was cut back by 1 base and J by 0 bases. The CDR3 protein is CASSLGPGGSYNEQFF. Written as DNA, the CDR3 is TGTGCCAGCAGCTTAGGTCCGGGGGGCTCCTACAATGAGCAGTTCTTC. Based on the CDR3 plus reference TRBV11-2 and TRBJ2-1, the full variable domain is EAGVAQSPRYKIIEKRQSVAFWCNPISGHATLYWYQQILGQGPKLLIQFQNNGVVDDSQLPKDRFSAERLKGVDSTLKIQPAKLEDSAVYLCASSLGPGGSYNEQFFGPGTRLTVL.

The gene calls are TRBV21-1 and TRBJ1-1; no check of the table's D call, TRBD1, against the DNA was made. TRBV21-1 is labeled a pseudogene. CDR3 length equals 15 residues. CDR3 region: CASSKLVGGRTEAFF. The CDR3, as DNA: TGTGCCAGCAGCAAATTGGTAGGGGGAAGAACTGAAGCTTTCTTT.

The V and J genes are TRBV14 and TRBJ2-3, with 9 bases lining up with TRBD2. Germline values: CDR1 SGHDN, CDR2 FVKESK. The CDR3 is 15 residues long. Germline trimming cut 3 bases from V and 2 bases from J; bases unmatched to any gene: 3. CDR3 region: CASSQGLAATDTQYF. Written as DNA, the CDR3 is TGTGCCAGCAGCCAGGGACTAGCTGCCACAGATACGCAGTATTTT.

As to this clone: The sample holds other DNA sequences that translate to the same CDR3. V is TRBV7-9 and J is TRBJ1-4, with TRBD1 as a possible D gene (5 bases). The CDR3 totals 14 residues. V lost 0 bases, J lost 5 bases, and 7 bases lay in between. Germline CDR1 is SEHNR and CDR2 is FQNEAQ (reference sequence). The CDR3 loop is CASSLAGGNEKLFF. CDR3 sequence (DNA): TGTGCCAGCAGCTTAGCGGGGGGGAATGAAAAACTGTTTTTT.

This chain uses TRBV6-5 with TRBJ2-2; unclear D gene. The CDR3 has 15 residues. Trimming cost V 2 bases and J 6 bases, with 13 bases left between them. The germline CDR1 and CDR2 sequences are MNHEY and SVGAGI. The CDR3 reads CASSYPDARPGELFF. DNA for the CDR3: TGTGCCAGCAGTTACCCGGACGCCCGACCCGGGGAGCTGTTTTTT.

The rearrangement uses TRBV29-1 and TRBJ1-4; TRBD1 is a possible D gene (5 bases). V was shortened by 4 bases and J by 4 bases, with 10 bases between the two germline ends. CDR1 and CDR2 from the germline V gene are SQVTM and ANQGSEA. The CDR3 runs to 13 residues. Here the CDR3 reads CSVAWGINEKLFF. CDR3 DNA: TGCAGCGTTGCGTGGGGGATTAATGAAAAACTGTTTTTT.

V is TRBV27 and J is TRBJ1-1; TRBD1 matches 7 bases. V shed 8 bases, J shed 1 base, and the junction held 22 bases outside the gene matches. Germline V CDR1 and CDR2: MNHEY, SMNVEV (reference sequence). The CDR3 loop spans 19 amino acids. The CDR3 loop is CASYRGSGILSSSNTEAFF. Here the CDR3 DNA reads TGTGCCAGCTACAGGGGATCAGGTATCCTCTCCTCGTCGAACACTGAAGCTTTCTTT.

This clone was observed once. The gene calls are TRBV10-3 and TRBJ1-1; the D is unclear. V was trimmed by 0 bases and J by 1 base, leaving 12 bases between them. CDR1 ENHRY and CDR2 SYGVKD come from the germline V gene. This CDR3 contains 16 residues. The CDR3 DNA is TGTGCCATCAGTGAGTCGGGGTCAGGTAGGAACACTGAAGCTTTCTTT. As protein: CAISESGSGRNTEAFF.

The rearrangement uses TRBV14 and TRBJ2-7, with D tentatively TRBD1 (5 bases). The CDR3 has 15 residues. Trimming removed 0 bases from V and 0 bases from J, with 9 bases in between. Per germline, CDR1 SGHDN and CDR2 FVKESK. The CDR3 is CASSQEGESSYEQYF. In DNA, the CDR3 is TGTGCCAGCAGCCAAGAAGGGGAAAGCTCCTACGAGCAGTACTTC.

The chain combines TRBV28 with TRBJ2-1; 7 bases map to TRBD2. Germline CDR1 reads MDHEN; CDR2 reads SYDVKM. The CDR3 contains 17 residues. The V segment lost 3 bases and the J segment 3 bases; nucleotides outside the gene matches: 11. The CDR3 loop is CASSFQITGTNYNEQFF. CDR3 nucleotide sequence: TGTGCCAGCAGTTTCCAAATTACCGGGACTAACTACAATGAGCAGTTCTTC.

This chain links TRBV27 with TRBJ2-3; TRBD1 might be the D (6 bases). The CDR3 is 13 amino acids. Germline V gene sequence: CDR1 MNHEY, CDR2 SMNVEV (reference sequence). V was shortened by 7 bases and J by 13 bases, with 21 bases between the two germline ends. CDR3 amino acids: CASIPTNRAHEYF. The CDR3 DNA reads TGTGCCAGCATTCCTACGAACAGGGCCCATGAGTATTTT.

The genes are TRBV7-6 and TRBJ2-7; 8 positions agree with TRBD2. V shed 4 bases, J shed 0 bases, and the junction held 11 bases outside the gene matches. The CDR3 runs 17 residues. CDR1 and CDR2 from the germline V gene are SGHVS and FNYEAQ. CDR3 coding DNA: TGTGCCAGCAGCTCAGAAATCGGGGCGGGAGGCTCCTACGAGCAGTACTTC. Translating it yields CASSSEIGAGGSYEQYF. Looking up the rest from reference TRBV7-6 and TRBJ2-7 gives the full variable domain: GAGVSQSPRYKVTKRGQDVALRCDPISGHVSLYWYRQALGQGPEFLTYFNYEAQQDKSGLPNDRFSAERPEGSISTLTIQRTEQRDSAMYRCASSSEIGAGGSYEQYFGPGTRLTVT.

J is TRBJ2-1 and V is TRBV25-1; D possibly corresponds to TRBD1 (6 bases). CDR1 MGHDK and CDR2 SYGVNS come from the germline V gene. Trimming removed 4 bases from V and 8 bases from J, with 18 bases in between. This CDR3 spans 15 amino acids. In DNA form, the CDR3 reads TGTGCCAGCAGTGCTGAGGGACACAAGGCCCATGAGCAGTTCTTC. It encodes CASSAEGHKAHEQFF.

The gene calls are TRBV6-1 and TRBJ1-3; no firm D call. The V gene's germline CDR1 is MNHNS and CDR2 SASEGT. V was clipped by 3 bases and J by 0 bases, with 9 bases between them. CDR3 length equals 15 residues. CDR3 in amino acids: CASSDSPHSGNTIYF. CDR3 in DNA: TGTGCCAGCAGTGATTCGCCCCACTCTGGAAACACCATATATTTT.

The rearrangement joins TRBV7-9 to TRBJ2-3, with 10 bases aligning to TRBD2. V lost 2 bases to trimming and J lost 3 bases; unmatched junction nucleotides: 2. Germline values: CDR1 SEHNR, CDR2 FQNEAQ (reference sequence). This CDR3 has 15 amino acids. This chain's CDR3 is CASSLTSGVTDTQYF. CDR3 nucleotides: TGTGCCAGCAGCTTAACTAGCGGGGTAACAGATACGCAGTATTTT.

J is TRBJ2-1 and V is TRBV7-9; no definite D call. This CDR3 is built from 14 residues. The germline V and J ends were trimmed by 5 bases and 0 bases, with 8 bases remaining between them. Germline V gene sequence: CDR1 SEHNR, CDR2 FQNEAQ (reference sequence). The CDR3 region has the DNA TGTGCCAGCAGCGGGGATAGCTCCTACAATGAGCAGTTCTTC. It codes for CASSGDSSYNEQFF.

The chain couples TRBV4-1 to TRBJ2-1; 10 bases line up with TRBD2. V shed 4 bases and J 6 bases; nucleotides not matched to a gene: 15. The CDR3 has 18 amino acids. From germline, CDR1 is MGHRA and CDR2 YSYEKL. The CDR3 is CASSPVAAGGPVPNEQFF. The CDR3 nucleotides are TGCGCCAGCAGCCCTGTCGCAGCGGGGGGGCCGGTCCCCAATGAGCAGTTCTTC.

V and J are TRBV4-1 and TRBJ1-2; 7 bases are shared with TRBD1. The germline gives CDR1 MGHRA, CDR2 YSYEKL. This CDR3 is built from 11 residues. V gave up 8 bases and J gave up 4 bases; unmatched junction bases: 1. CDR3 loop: CASGDSYGYTF. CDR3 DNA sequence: TGCGCCAGCGGGGACAGCTATGGCTACACCTTC.

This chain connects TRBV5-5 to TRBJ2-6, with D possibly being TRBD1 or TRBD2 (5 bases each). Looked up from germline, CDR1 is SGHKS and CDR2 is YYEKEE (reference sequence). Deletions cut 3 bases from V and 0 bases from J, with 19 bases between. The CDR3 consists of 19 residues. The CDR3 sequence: CASSSADYDRNSGANVLTF. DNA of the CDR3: TGTGCCAGCAGCTCCGCCGACTATGACAGAAACTCTGGGGCCAACGTCCTGACTTTC.

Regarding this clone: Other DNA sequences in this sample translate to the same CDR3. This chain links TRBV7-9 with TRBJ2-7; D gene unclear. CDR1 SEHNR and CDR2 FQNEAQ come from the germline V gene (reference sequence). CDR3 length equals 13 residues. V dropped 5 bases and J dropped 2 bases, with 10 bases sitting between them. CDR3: CASSLTATYEQYF. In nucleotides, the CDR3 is TGTGCCAGCAGCCTCACAGCGACCTACGAGCAGTACTTC.

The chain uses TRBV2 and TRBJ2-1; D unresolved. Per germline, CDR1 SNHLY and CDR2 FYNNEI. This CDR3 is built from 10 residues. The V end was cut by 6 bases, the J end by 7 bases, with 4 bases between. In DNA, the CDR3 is TGTGCCAGCAGGCAAAATGAGCAGTTCTTC. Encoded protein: CASRQNEQFF.

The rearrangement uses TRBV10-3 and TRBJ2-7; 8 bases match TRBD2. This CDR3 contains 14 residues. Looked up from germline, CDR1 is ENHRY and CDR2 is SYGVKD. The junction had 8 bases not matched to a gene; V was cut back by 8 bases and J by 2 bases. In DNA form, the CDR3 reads TGTGCCATCGGACCGGGACTAGGGACCTACGAGCAGTACTTC. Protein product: CAIGPGLGTYEQYF.

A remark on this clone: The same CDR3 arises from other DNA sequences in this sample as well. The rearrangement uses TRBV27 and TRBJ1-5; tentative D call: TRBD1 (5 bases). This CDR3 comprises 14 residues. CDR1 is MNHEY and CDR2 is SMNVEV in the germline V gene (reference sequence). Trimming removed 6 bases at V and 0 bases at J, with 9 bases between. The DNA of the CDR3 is TGTGCCAGCAGACCGGGGGTTAGCAATCAGCCCCAGCATTTT. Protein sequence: CASRPGVSNQPQHF.

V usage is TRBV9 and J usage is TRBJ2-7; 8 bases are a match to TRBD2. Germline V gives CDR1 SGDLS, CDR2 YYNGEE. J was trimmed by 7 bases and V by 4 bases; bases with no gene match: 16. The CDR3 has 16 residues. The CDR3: CASSPAYSGEFVEQYF. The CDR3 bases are TGTGCCAGCAGCCCCGCCTATAGCGGGGAGTTTGTAGAGCAGTACTTC. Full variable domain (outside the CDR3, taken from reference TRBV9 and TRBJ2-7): DSGVTQTPKHLITATGQRVTLRCSPRSGDLSVYWYQQSLDQGLQFLIQYYNGEERAKGNILERFSAQQFPDLHSELNLSSLELGDSALYFCASSPAYSGEFVEQYFGPGTRLTVT.

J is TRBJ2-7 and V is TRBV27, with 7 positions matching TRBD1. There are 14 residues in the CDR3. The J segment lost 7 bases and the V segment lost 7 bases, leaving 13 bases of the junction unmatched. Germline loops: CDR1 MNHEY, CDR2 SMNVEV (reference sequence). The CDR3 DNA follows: TGTGCCAGCAAAGTTGACAGGGACCGATGGGAGCAGTACTTC. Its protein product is CASKVDRDRWEQYF.

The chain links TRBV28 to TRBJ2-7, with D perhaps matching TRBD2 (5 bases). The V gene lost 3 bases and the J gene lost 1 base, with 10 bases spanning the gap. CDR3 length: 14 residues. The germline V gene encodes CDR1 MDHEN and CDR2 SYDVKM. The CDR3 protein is CASSFRGWSYEQYF. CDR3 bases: TGTGCCAGCAGTTTTCGCGGGTGGTCCTACGAGCAGTACTTC.

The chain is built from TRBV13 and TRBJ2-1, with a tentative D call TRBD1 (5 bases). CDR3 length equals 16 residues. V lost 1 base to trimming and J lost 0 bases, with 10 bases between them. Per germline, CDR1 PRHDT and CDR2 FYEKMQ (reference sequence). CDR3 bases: TGTGCCAGCAGCTTAGCTCTGGGGCGCTCCTACAATGAGCAGTTCTTC. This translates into CASSLALGRSYNEQFF.

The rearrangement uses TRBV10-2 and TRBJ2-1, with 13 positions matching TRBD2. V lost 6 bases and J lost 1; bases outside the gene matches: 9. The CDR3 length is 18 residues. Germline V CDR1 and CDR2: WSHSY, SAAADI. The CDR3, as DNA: TGCGCCAGCAGCGGGACTAGCGGGATCATGGGGTCCTACAATGAGCAGTTCTTC. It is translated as CASSGTSGIMGSYNEQFF.

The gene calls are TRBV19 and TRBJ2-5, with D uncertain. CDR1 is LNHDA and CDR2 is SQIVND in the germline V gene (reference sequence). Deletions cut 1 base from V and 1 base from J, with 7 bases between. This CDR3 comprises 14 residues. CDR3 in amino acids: CASSIAWTQETQYF. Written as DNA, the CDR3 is TGTGCCAGTAGTATAGCCTGGACCCAAGAGACCCAGTACTTC.

CDR3 sequence: CASSLAGVNTEAFF. Written as DNA, the CDR3 is TGTGCCAGCAGTTTAGCAGGGGTGAACACTGAAGCTTTCTTT. This sequence joins TRBV28 and TRBJ1-1; a weak D match, TRBD1 (6 bases). Trimming removed 2 bases at V and 0 bases at J, with 7 bases between. The CDR3 spans 14 residues. CDR1 is MDHEN, CDR2 SYDVKM, per germline.